This TCR beta chain was recovered during a study of blood T cell repertoires in COVID-19. As for the study in general: COVID-19 samples collected from the United States, Italy and Spain covered acute and convalescent phases. PBMCs, B-cell-depleted T cells, or T cells provided the cDNA or gDNA that made up the material.

Per the authors' pipeline: Reference gene primer amplification gave nucleated cell count estimates. Sequenced by immunoSEQ multiplex PCR; TCRdb stores in-frame clones only, minus some. The V and J calls and clone size come from that table; D and trimming were worked out from the DNA. The sample shows 150,000 to 200,000 clones, approximately 85% of them seen only once. Trimming left V 5 bases short and J 4 bases short, with 19 bases between. The germline CDR1 and CDR2 sequences are LNHDA and SQIVND (reference sequence). The CDR3 length is 16 residues. Input material: peripheral blood. V usage is TRBV19 and J usage is TRBJ2-3; D not resolved. The TCR was taken from a woman of 80 years or more with acute or convalescent COVID-19. The CDR3 coding sequence is TGTGCCAGTAGTCCCTGGCTGGCCCAGGTCGCAGATACGCAGTATTTT. Protein: CASSPWLAQVADTQYF.